The 9 T cell receptor beta chains reported below all come from one sample, sequenced in a study of regulatory T cells in long-lasting Graves disease. The time point denotes: newly diagnosed GD, antithyroid drugs for less than 3 months. Preparation of the TCR library used RNA extracted from PBMCs. Through Arm-PCR of CDR3 regions and iRepertoire HTBI primers, TCR beta libraries were built. Each CDR3 protein gets one entry after TCRdb re-called the multiplex PCR reads with MiXCR. The data hold about 500,000 distinct CDR3 sequences, with around 15% observed a single time. These data were also filed under a second study, of T cells in Graves' hyperthyroidism and ophthalmopathy.

The sample was peripheral blood mononuclear cells (PBMCs), taken at new diagnosis, from a patient treated with antithyroid drugs. These receptors all come from a man aged 35-49 years with Graves disease.

Comment on this clonotype: This clone may be a read error of a much larger clone one base away. The rearrangement uses TRBV30 and TRBJ2-1; D might be TRBD1 (5 bases). This CDR3 has 13 amino acids. The V and J ends lost 1 base and 10 bases respectively, with 14 bases between them. Germline CDR1 and CDR2: GTSNPN and SVGIG (reference sequence). The CDR3 DNA sequence: TGTGCCTGGAGTGGAAGGGGTACCTACGAGCAGTTCTTC. It encodes CAWSGRGTYEQFF.

This clonotype appeared many times. The chain recombines TRBV6-1 with TRBJ2-5; 12 bases are shared with TRBD2. The trim removed 6 bases at V and 4 bases at J, leaving 9 bases unmatched. The CDR3 contains 16 residues. CDR1 and CDR2 from the germline V gene are MNHNS and SASEGT. In nucleotides, the CDR3 is TGTGCCAGCAGACGTCGACTAGCGGGAGTTCGAGAGACCCAGTACTTC. Amino acids: CASRRRLAGVRETQYF.

This clonotype has just a few counts. This CDR3 reads CASSDVEGYEQYF. CDR3 nucleotide sequence: TGTGCCAGTAGTGACGTGGAGGGGTACGAGCAGTACTTC. The chain is built from TRBV19 and TRBJ2-7, with TRBD2 as a possible D gene (6 bases). V shed 5 bases and J shed 4 bases, with 12 bases lying between them. This CDR3 comprises 13 residues. Per the germline V gene, CDR1 is LNHDA and CDR2 is SQIVND (reference sequence).

This clonotype was counted ten times or more. The rearrangement joins TRBV6-1 to TRBJ2-7, with 8 nucleotides matching TRBD1. CDR1 is MNHNS and CDR2 is SASEGT in the germline V gene. Trimming took 7 bases from V and 3 from J; bases not matched to a gene: 11. The CDR3 extends over 15 amino acids. The CDR3 reads CASTTPRGQVYEQYF. As DNA, the CDR3 is TGTGCCAGCACTACCCCTAGGGGACAGGTCTACGAGCAGTACTTC.

This clonotype was observed at least ten times. The V gene is TRBV3-1, the J gene TRBJ2-7; no definite D call. This CDR3 spans 12 amino acids. V was trimmed by 4 bases and J by 3 bases, leaving 7 bases between them. Germline loops: CDR1 LGHDT, CDR2 YNNKEL (reference sequence). The CDR3 sequence is CASSRQNYEQYF. Written as DNA, the CDR3 is TGTGCCAGCAGCCGACAAAACTACGAGCAGTACTTC.

This chain uses TRBV5-8 with TRBJ1-1; maybe TRBD1 (5 bases). The V end lost 4 bases, the J end lost 0 bases, and 16 bases lay between the germline ends. There are 16 residues in the CDR3. Looked up from germline, CDR1 is SGHTS and CDR2 is YDEGEE. The CDR3 DNA is TGTGCCAGCAGCCCTAATATTAGGGGAGTGAACACTGAAGCTTTCTTT. This gives the protein CASSPNIRGVNTEAFF.

This clonotype was found a few times. The chain recombines TRBV10-3 with TRBJ2-7, with 7 bases identical to TRBD2. CDR1 ENHRY and CDR2 SYGVKD come from the germline V gene. The V and J ends lost 10 bases and 5 bases, in that order; junction bases with no gene match: 5. There are 11 residues in the CDR3. The DNA for the CDR3 is TGTGCCACCAAGCGGGAAGACGAGCAGTACTTC. Protein sequence: CATKREDEQYF.

This clonotype was picked up a small number of times. The J gene is TRBJ2-3, the V gene TRBV19, with TRBD2 matching 14 bases. Per germline, CDR1 LNHDA and CDR2 SQIVND (reference sequence). The CDR3 spans 16 residues. After removal of 6 bases from V and 4 bases from J, the junction contained 6 bases not matched to a gene. CDR3 DNA: TGTGCCAGTAGCACCGGGACTAGCGGGAGCGCAGATACGCAGTATTTT. It encodes CASSTGTSGSADTQYF. The variable domain in full, with the rest retrieved from reference TRBV19 and TRBJ2-3, is DGGITQSPKYLFRKEGQNVTLSCEQNLNHDAMYWYRQDPGQGLRLIYYSQIVNDFQKGDIAEGYSVSREKKESFPLTVTSAQKNPTAFYLCASSTGTSGSADTQYFGPGTRLTVL.

This clonotype was seen ten or more times. The chain uses TRBV24-1 and TRBJ1-5; D is ambiguous. This CDR3 has 15 residues. V was clipped by 4 bases and J by 2 bases, with 11 bases between them. The V gene's germline CDR1 is KGHDR and CDR2 SFDVKD. CDR3 loop: CATSEAQTGNQPQHF. The CDR3 coding sequence is TGTGCCACCAGTGAGGCCCAGACGGGCAATCAGCCCCAGCATTTT.